This T cell receptor beta chain was recovered during a study of CD8 T cells in ankylosing spondylitis. Study findings and constraints: A TCR beta motif of roughly eight highly homologous variants seemed to mark ankylosing spondylitis blood. Several of the motif variants were reported before in synovial fluid and blood from reactive arthritis. Disease-linked clones were reportedly significantly enriched in matched ankylosing spondylitis synovial fluid.

Details on this clonotype: The antigen remains unidentified.

A quantitative 5'-RACE method, one with molecular barcodes, was used to make TCR beta libraries. TCRdb re-derived calls from the 5' RACE reads in MiXCR, one entry per CDR3 protein. The repertoire holds fewer than 250,000 distinct CDR3 sequences, with around 32% as singletons. This CDR3 has 14 residues. V shed 5 bases and J 5 bases; nucleotides not matched to a gene: 4. Germline V CDR1 and CDR2: SGHVS, FNYEAQ. J is TRBJ2-1 and V is TRBV7-6; 9 bases fit TRBD1. Sequenced sample: blood, either unsorted or a sorted T cell fraction (not recorded which). This TCR was recovered from a male donor with ankylosing spondylitis or in good health (not recorded which). CDR3 bases: TGTGCCAGCAGCCCATGGACAGGGGACAATGAGCAGTTCTTC. Its translation: CASSPWTGDNEQFF.